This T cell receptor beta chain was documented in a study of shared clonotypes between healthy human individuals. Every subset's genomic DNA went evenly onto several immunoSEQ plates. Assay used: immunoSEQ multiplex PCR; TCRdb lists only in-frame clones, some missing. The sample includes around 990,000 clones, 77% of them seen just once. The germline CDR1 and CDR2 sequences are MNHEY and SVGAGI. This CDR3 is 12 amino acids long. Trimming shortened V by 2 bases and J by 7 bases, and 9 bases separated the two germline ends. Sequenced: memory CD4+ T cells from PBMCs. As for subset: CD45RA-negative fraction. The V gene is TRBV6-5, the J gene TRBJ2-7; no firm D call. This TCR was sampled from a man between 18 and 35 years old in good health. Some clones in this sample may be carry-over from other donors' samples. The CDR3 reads CASSYGVGEQYF. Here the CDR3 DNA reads TGTGCCAGCAGTTACGGGGTTGGGGAGCAGTACTTC.